Listed below are T cell receptor beta chains from one sample, sequenced in a study of blood T cell repertoires in COVID-19. The assay was immunoSEQ multiplex PCR, and TCRdb's table has in-frame clones only and misses some. The sample has some 510,000 clones, roughly 90% seen once. The specimen was PBMCs or T cells enriched from blood (not recorded which). Every receptor here comes from a woman aged 40-49 years who had recovered from COVID-19. CDR3s include the opening cysteine and the closing phenylalanine or tryptophan. The D gene is left open where the match is weak. Size values are once, few and many counts, or a class for expanded clones, and some rows have none.

d_call	j_call	v_call	clone_size	cdr3_nt	cdr3_aa
TRBD2	TRBJ2-1	TRBV9	-	TGTGCCAGCAGCGCCCTGGGGCGGGAGGTTAGGGATGAGCAGTTCTTC	CASSALGREVRDEQFF
TRBD2	TRBJ2-5	TRBV5-4	-	TGTGCCAGTTCCCAGGGTGGGGGAGGGTCCCCACAGACCCAGTACTTC	CASSQGGGGSPQTQYF
TRBD1	TRBJ2-3	TRBV28	-	TGTGCCAGTGCGACAGGGTCAACAGATACGCAGTATTTT	CASATGSTDTQYF
-	TRBJ2-1	TRBV4-2	-	TGTGCCAGCAGCCTTCCTGCGGAAGAGCAGTTCTTC	CASSLPAEEQFF
TRBD2	TRBJ2-2	TRBV24-1	-	TGTGCCACCAGTGATCGCGGGGGGTTGAACACCGGGGAGCTGTTTTTT	CATSDRGGLNTGELFF
-	TRBJ2-3	TRBV20-1	-	TGCAGTGCTAGAGATTATGATACGCAGTATTTT	CSARDYDTQYF
TRBD1	TRBJ2-7	TRBV18	once	TGTGCCAGCTCACCCACAGGGGGAGGTTTCTACGAGCAGTACTTC	CASSPTGGGFYEQYF
TRBD1	TRBJ2-5	TRBV5-6	-	TGTGCCAGCAGCGTTTACAGGGGAGAGACCCAGTACTTC	CASSVYRGETQYF
TRBD1	TRBJ2-7	TRBV5-6	-	TGTGCCAGCAGCCCAGGGGGACAGGGCTCCTACGAGCAGTACTTC	CASSPGGQGSYEQYF
TRBD2	TRBJ2-5	TRBV12-5	-	TGTGCTAGTGGTTCCGGACTAGCGGGAGAAGAGACCCAGTACTTC	CASGSGLAGEETQYF
TRBD1	TRBJ2-7	TRBV20-1	-	TGCAGTGCTAGTGACGGGACAGGGTTCTACGAGCAGTACTTC	CSASDGTGFYEQYF
TRBD1	TRBJ1-1	TRBV7-9	-	TGTGCCAGCAGCTCCAGAGGACAGGCGATGAACACTGAAGCTTTCTTT	CASSSRGQAMNTEAFF
TRBD1	TRBJ1-2	TRBV7-8	-	TGTGCCAGCAGCTACTCGGGACAGGCTTCCTATGGCTACACCTTC	CASSYSGQASYGYTF
-	TRBJ1-2	TRBV7-9	-	TGTGCCAGCAGCTTAGAGCGGTTCAACTATGGCTACACCTTC	CASSLERFNYGYTF
-	TRBJ1-2	TRBV4-3	-	TGCGCCAGCAGCCAAGATCCGCCGACAGGCCTGGTTGGGGAAAATGGCTACACCTTC	CASSQDPPTGLVGENGYTF
TRBD1	TRBJ1-5	TRBV4-3	-	TGCGCCAGCAGCCAAGCTATTCGACAGGGTAGCAATCAGCCCCAGCATTTT	CASSQAIRQGSNQPQHF
-	TRBJ1-5	TRBV14	-	TGTGCCAGCAGCCTACAGAATCAGCCCCAGCATTTT	CASSLQNQPQHF
-	TRBJ1-5	TRBV24-1	-	TGTGCCACCAGTGGGGGCCGGGACACTCAATTTTCCAATCAGCCCCAGCATTTT	CATSGGRDTQFSNQPQHF
TRBD1	TRBJ1-2	TRBV5-6	-	TGTGCCAGCAGCCCCGGGGACAGGGGGGTTGGCTACACCTTC	CASSPGDRGVGYTF